A single sample gave rise to the 16 T cell receptor beta chains below, sequenced in a study of beta chain features in type 1 diabetes. Sequenced material consisted of expressed TCRB transcripts (all of the isolated RNA was reverse transcribed). Some clones are missing from TCRdb's copy, which holds only in-frame ones; the method was immunoSEQ multiplex PCR. The sample has hundreds of thousands of clones, about 30% seen once. Sequenced sample: naive CD4+ T cells from blood. Every receptor here comes from a man aged 18 to 29 in good health.

A single count supports this clone. Distinct nucleotide sequences in the sample also encode this CDR3. The rearrangement uses TRBV5-1 and TRBJ2-7, with 9 nucleotides matching TRBD1. CDR3 length: 14 amino acids. Trimming cost V 4 bases and J 2 bases; bases outside gene matches: 4. CDR1 is SGHRS, CDR2 YFSETQ, per germline. The CDR3 bases are TGCGCCAGCAGCCTGCGGGACAGGGCCTACGAGCAGTACTTC. Encoded protein: CASSLRDRAYEQYF.

CDR3: CASSLVVGPGDTQYF. In nucleotides, the CDR3 is TGTGCCAGCAGCTTAGTTGTGGGGCCCGGAGATACGCAGTATTTT. The chain has TRBV7-2 and TRBJ2-3; weak D call: TRBD1 (5 bases). With 1 base removed from V and 5 bases from J, the gap between germline ends came to 13 bases. The CDR3 consists of 15 residues. Germline-derived CDR1 and CDR2 are SGHTA and FQGNSA.

J is TRBJ1-1 and V is TRBV30; a possible D gene is TRBD1 (6 bases). V was pared by 6 bases and J by 1 base, with 15 bases between. The CDR3 has 14 amino acids. Germline lookup yields CDR1 GTSNPN and CDR2 SVGIG (reference sequence). The CDR3 nucleotides read TGTGCCTGTATCTTACCGGGACAGAACACTGAAGCTTTCTTT. This gives the protein CACILPGQNTEAFF. Drawing the rest from reference TRBV30 and TRBJ1-1, the complete variable domain is SQTIHQWPATLVQPVGSPLSLECTVEGTSNPNLYWYRQAAGRGLQLLFYSVGIGQISSEVPQNLSASRPQDRQFILSSKKLLLSDSGFYLCACILPGQNTEAFFGQGTRLTVV.

In this sample, this clone turned up many times. V usage is TRBV7-3 and J usage is TRBJ2-3; D is possibly TRBD2 (5 bases). Germline CDR1 is SGHTA and CDR2 is FQGTGA. V lost 2 bases, J lost 0 bases, and 6 bases lay in between. This CDR3 has 14 amino acids. As DNA, the CDR3 is TGTGCCAGCAGCTTAGCTAGCAGCACAGATACGCAGTATTTT. This sequence encodes CASSLASSTDTQYF.

This clone came up a few times. The gene calls are TRBV27 and TRBJ2-7; 10 positions agree with TRBD2. The CDR3 has 16 residues. Per germline, CDR1 MNHEY and CDR2 SMNVEV (reference sequence). V gave up 5 bases and J gave up 9 bases; unmatched junction bases: 16. The DNA for the CDR3 is TGTGCCAGCAGTAGGACAGCGGGACTAGCGACACGGGGGCAGTACTTC. Translation gives CASSRTAGLATRGQYF.

The V and J genes are TRBV30 and TRBJ2-7; 7 positions match TRBD1. CDR3 length: 14 residues. V shed 2 bases, J shed 0 bases, and the junction held 4 bases outside the gene matches. Looked up from germline, CDR1 is GTSNPN and CDR2 is SVGIG (reference sequence). The CDR3 here is CAWSKRGLSYEQYF. In DNA, the CDR3 is TGTGCCTGGAGTAAGAGGGGGCTCTCCTACGAGCAGTACTTC.

This clone was detected only a few times. The CDR3 sequence is CASSLAGSSEETQYF. CDR3 DNA: TGCGCCAGCAGCTTGGCAGGTTCCTCGGAGGAGACCCAGTACTTC. The chain uses TRBV5-1 and TRBJ2-5, with D unresolved. The CDR3 runs to 15 residues. V lost 0 bases, J lost 5 bases, and 14 bases lay in between. Germline V gene data show CDR1 as SGHRS and CDR2 as YFSETQ.

This clone has only a few counts. The chain uses TRBV29-1 and TRBJ2-7; unclear D gene. Germline V gives CDR1 SQVTM, CDR2 ANQGSEA. CDR3 length: 13 amino acids. Trimming removed 6 bases at V and 1 base at J, with 13 bases between. The CDR3 is CSVTRAQSYEQYF. The CDR3 nucleotides read TGCAGCGTCACAAGAGCCCAGTCCTACGAGCAGTACTTC.

The chain links TRBV19 to TRBJ2-5; D gene uncertain. The CDR3 runs to 13 residues. Germline assignment: CDR1 LNHDA and CDR2 SQIVND (reference sequence). V dropped 6 bases and J dropped 2 bases, with 10 bases sitting between them. The CDR3 DNA reads as TGTGCCAGTAGCCTAAGTGGTCAAGAGACCCAGTACTTC. As protein: CASSLSGQETQYF.

The chain joins TRBV28 to TRBJ2-4; D gene unclear. Deletions cut 1 base from V and 4 bases from J, with 5 bases between. CDR3 size: 13 residues. CDR1 and CDR2 (germline): MDHEN, SYDVKM. The CDR3 nucleotides read TGTGCCAGCAGTTTATACGAGAAAAACATTCAGTACTTC. Protein: CASSLYEKNIQYF.

In its sample, this clone was seen a few times. CDR3 amino acids: CASSDSGDRYF. DNA of the CDR3: TGTGCCAGCAGTGATTCAGGGGACAGGTATTTT. The V gene is TRBV25-1, the J gene TRBJ2-3, with TRBD1 matching 7 bases. This CDR3 is 11 amino acids long. V trimming: 3 bases; J trimming: 14 bases; junction bases outside the gene matches: 5. Germline CDR1 MGHDK, CDR2 SYGVNS. Looking up the rest from reference TRBV25-1 and TRBJ2-3 gives the full variable domain: EADIYQTPRYLVIGTGKKITLECSQTMGHDKMYWYQQDPGMELHLIHYSYGVNSTEKGDLSSESTVSRIRTEHFPLTLESARPSHTSQYLCASSDSGDRYFGPGTRLTVL.

This clone showed up just a few times. This chain joins TRBV4-3 and TRBJ2-7; the match to TRBD2 covers 16 bases. The V and J ends lost 4 bases and 4 bases, in that order; junction bases with no gene match: 10. The CDR3 spans 18 residues. Germline V lookup: CDR1 LGHNA, CDR2 YSLEER. This CDR3 reads CASSREGLAGGPGYEQYF. As DNA, the CDR3 is TGCGCCAGCAGCCGGGAGGGACTAGCGGGAGGGCCGGGGTACGAGCAGTACTTC.

This chain joins TRBV6-5 and TRBJ1-3; no clear D. The length of the CDR3 is 15 residues. Deletions cut 0 bases from V and 0 bases from J, with 6 bases between. Germline assignment: CDR1 MNHEY and CDR2 SVGAGI. CDR3 residues: CASSYSRLSGNTIYF. The CDR3 region has the DNA TGTGCCAGCAGTTACTCACGCCTCTCTGGAAACACCATATATTTT.

This clone has only a few counts. V and J are TRBV7-9 and TRBJ2-7; weak D call: TRBD2 (5 bases). Germline V gene lookup returns CDR1 SEHNR and CDR2 FQNEAQ (reference sequence). The CDR3 covers 15 residues. V lost 2 bases and J lost 7, with 18 bases in between. The CDR3 region has the DNA TGTGCCAGCAGCTTAAATCGGGGAACTACCTGGGAGCAGTACTTC. This codes for CASSLNRGTTWEQYF.

V usage is TRBV9 and J usage is TRBJ2-3; D is possibly TRBD2 (5 bases). CDR1 and CDR2 (germline): SGDLS, YYNGEE. The CDR3 has 15 residues. Trimming cost V 4 bases and J 2 bases, with 14 bases left between them. CDR3 coding DNA: TGTGCCAGCAGCTCACCGGACTGGTACACAGATACGCAGTATTTT. It yields the protein CASSSPDWYTDTQYF.

For this clone: A read error is likely, as this CDR3 ends without the conserved phenylalanine or tryptophan. The rearrangement joins TRBV30 to TRBJ2-7; D is uncertain. The CDR3 is 12 amino acids. From germline, CDR1 is GTSNPN and CDR2 SVGIG (reference sequence). The ends were cut back, 1 base at V and 4 bases at J, with 8 bases in the middle. CDR3 sequence: CAWSDGEYEQYL. The CDR3 DNA follows: TGTGCCTGGAGTGACGGAGAGTACGAGCAGTACTTA.